The sequence of this TCR beta chain was determined in a study of blood T cell repertoires in COVID-19. Study background: Sources were T cells, B-cell-depleted T cells, or PBMCs; the material itself was cDNA or gDNA.

Source study methods: Amplification from reference gene primers served as the basis for estimated nucleated cell counts. TCRdb's table, derived via immunoSEQ multiplex PCR, lists solely in-frame clones and lacks some. V and J calls and clone size are those listed in that table; D and trimming were worked out from the DNA. The sample holds 200,000 to 250,000 clones, 80% to 90% seen once. Clinical histories supplied by participants themselves formed the basis of cohort assignment. The sample consisted of PBMCs or T cells enriched from blood (not recorded which). This clonotype was sampled from a woman between 35 and 50 years old with acute COVID-19.

Here the CDR3 DNA reads TGCAGTGCTAGTGCGGGGTCAACTAATGAAAAACTGTTTTTT. Protein product: CSASAGSTNEKLFF. The chain carries TRBV20-1 and TRBJ1-4; D unclear. Between the trimmed V and J ends, which lost 3 bases and 0 bases, there was a span of 8 bases. There are 14 residues in the CDR3. From germline, CDR1 is DFQATT and CDR2 SNEGSKA (reference sequence).